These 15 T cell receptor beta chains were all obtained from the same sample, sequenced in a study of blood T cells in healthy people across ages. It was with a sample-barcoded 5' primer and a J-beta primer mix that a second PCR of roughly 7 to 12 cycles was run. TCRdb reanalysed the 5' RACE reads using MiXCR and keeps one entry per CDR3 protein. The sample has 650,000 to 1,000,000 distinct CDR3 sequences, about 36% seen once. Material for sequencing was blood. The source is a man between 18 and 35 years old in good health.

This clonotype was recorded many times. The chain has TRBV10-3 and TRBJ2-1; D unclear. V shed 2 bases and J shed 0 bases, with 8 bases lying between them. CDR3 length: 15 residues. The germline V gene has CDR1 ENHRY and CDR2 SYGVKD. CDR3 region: CAISEGEGSYNEQFF. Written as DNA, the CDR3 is TGTGCCATCAGTGAGGGGGAAGGCTCCTACAATGAGCAGTTCTTC.

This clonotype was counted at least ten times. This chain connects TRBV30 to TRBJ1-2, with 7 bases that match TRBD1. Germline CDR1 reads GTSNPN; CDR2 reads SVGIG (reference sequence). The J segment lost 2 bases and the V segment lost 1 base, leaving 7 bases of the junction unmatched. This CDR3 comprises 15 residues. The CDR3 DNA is TGTGCCTGGAGTGCTCGGACAGGCGCAAACTATGGCTACACCTTC. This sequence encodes CAWSARTGANYGYTF.

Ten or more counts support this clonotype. The CDR3 spells CASSLGPMGEQFF. DNA of the CDR3: TGTGCCAGCAGTTTAGGCCCAATGGGTGAGCAGTTCTTC. J is TRBJ2-1 and V is TRBV12-3 or TRBV12-4, with D unresolved. This CDR3 is built from 13 residues. V was cut by 1 base and J by 9 bases, with 10 bases left in between.

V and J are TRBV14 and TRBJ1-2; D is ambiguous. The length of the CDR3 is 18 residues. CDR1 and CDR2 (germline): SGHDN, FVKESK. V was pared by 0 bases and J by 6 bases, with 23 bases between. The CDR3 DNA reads TGTGCCAGCAGCCAAGATAGTTTTCGGGCAGACCAACCCCATGGCTACACCTTC. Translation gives CASSQDSFRADQPHGYTF.

The CDR3 here is CASSSAGELFF. Written as DNA, the CDR3 is TGTGCCAGCAGTTCCGCCGGGGAGCTGTTTTTT. This sequence joins TRBV12-3 or TRBV12-4 and TRBJ2-2; D gene unclear. Trimming removed 4 bases at V and 6 bases at J, with 3 bases between. The CDR3 spans 11 residues.

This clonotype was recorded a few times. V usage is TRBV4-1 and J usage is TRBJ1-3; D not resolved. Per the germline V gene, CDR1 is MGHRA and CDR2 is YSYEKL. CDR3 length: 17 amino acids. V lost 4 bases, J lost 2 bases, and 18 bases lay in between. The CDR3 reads CASSRLPSLAPGNTIYF. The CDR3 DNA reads TGCGCCAGCAGCCGCCTACCGAGTTTGGCCCCTGGAAACACCATATATTTT.

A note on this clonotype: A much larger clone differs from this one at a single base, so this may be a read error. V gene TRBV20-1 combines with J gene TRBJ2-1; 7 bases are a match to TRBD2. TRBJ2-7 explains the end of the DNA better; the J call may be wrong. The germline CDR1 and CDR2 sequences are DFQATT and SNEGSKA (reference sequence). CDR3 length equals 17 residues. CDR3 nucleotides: TGCAGTGCAGACGAAATCAGGGATAGCGGGTCCTACAATGAGCAGTACTTC. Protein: CSADEIRDSGSYNEQYF.

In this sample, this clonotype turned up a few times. CDR3 sequence (DNA): TGTGCCAGCAGTTTAGTCCCTTCCAGGTTTAACACTGAAGCTTTCTTT. Its translation: CASSLVPSRFNTEAFF. V is TRBV12-3 or TRBV12-4 and J is TRBJ1-1; D not certain. The V end was cut by 1 base, the J end by 2 bases, with 14 bases between. CDR3 length: 16 amino acids.

The CDR3 loop reads CASSLARDPTDTQYF. The CDR3 nucleotides are TGCGCCAGCAGCTTGGCCCGGGACCCCACAGATACGCAGTATTTT. The V and J genes are TRBV5-1 and TRBJ2-3, with D perhaps given as TRBD1 or TRBD2 (5 bases each). This CDR3 is 15 amino acids long. The V gene lost 0 bases and the J gene lost 2 bases, with 10 bases spanning the gap. The germline CDR1 and CDR2 sequences are SGHRS and YFSETQ.

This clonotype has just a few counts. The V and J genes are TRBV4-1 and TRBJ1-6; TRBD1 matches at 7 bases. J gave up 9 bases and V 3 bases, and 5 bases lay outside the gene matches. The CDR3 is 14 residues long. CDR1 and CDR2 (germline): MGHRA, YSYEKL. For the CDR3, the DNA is TGCGCCAGCAGCCAGGAGGGGGACAGTTCACCCCTCCACTTT. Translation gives CASSQEGDSSPLHF.

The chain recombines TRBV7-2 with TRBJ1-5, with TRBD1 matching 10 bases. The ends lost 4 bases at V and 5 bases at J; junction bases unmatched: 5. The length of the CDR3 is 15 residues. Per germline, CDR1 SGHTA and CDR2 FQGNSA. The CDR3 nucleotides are TGTGCCAGCAGCTCCGGACAGGGGGTACATCAGCCCCAGCATTTT. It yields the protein CASSSGQGVHQPQHF.

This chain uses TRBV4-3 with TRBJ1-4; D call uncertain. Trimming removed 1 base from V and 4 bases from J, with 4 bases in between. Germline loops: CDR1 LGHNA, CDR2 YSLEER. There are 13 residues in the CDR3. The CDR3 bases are TGCGCCAGCAGCCAAGGGCATAATGAAAAACTGTTTTTT. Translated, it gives CASSQGHNEKLFF.

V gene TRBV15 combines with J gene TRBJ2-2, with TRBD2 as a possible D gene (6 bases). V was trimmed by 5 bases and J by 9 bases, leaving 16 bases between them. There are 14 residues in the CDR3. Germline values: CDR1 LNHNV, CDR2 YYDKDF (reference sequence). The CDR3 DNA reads TGTGCCACCAGCGGTAGGACTAATCGGCGGGAGCTGTTTTTT. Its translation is CATSGRTNRRELFF.

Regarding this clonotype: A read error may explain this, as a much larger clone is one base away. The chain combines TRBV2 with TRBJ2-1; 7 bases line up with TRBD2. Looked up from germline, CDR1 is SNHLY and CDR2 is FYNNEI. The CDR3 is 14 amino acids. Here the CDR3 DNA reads TGTACCAGCAGGAAGCGGGGAGTTTACAATGAGCAGTTCTTC. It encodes CTSRKRGVYNEQFF.

This CDR3 is CASSQDAGVNYGYTF. The CDR3 DNA sequence: TGTGCCAGCAGCCAAGATGCGGGAGTTAACTATGGCTACACCTTC. The rearrangement joins TRBV4-2 to TRBJ1-2; D is unclear. Deletions cut 0 bases from V and 1 base from J, with 9 bases between. This CDR3 has 15 amino acids. Germline-derived CDR1 and CDR2 are LGHNA and YNFKEQ.